One T cell receptor (beta chain) is described in this entry. Its antigen is undetermined. This entry is derived from a study of early T cells in non-severe SARS-CoV-2 infection. As for the study in general: The study sequenced bulk RNA from unsorted whole blood, with chains unpaired. Whole-study findings and limits: Lookups in VDJdb leaned toward anti-spike CD8 responses and missed private and CD4 specificities.

Individual cDNA molecules each received unique molecular identifiers attached to them. MiXCR, run by TCRdb on the 5' RACE reads, gives a single entry per CDR3 protein. Of about 80,000 distinct CDR3 sequences detected, more than 5% appear once; the ten largest clones hold roughly 7.8%. This sequence originates from an adult who was a healthcare worker with PCR-confirmed SARS-CoV-2 infection or an uninfected control (not recorded which). Sequenced sample: whole blood.

For the CDR3, the DNA is TGTGCCAGCGTGAACGTTGGCGGGAGCTCCTACAATGAGCAGTTCTTC. This codes for CASVNVGGSSYNEQFF. The rearrangement uses TRBV7-2 and TRBJ2-1; 7 nucleotides agree with TRBD2. The CDR3 has 16 amino acids. V trimming: 8 bases; J trimming: 0 bases; junction bases outside the gene matches: 10. Per germline, CDR1 SGHTA and CDR2 FQGNSA.